This passage covers 27 T cell receptor beta chains from one sample sequenced in a study of T cells in Graves' hyperthyroidism and ophthalmopathy. Amplified regions were TCR beta CDR3 sequences from RNA transcripts. HTBI primers were employed in a first-round RT-PCR of the TCR CDR3. TCRdb re-analysed the multiplex PCR reads in MiXCR, keeping a single row per CDR3 protein. Of about 710,000 distinct CDR3 sequences in the sample, less than 20% are singletons; the top ten hold over 7.5%. Material for sequencing was blood. Source of these receptors: a young man with Graves' hyperthyroidism.

On this clonotype: A read error may explain this, as a much larger clone is one base away. As DNA, the CDR3 is TGTGCCAGCAGCTTAGGGGATCACTATGGCTACACCTTC. Translation gives CASSLGDHYGYTF. The V and J genes are TRBV11-2 and TRBJ1-2; the D is unclear. V was cut by 1 base and J by 3 bases, with 6 bases left in between. Per germline, CDR1 SGHAT and CDR2 FQNNGV. The CDR3 covers 13 residues.

This clonotype came up a few times. This rearrangement joins TRBV7-8 to TRBJ2-7; maybe TRBD2 (6 bases). Germline V gene lookup returns CDR1 SGHVS and CDR2 FQNEAQ. Trimming left V 5 bases short and J 6 bases short, with 11 bases between. The CDR3 has 12 amino acids. CDR3 loop: CASSPAGSEQYF. CDR3 nucleotide sequence: TGTGCCAGCAGCCCTGCGGGGAGCGAGCAGTACTTC. Based on the CDR3 plus reference TRBV7-8 and TRBJ2-7, the full variable domain is GAGVSQSPRYKVAKRGQDVALRCDPISGHVSLFWYQQALGQGPEFLTYFQNEAQLDKSGLPSDRFFAERPEGSVSTLKIQRTQQEDSAVYLCASSPAGSEQYFGPGTRLTVT.

This clonotype was seen only a few times. The chain uses TRBV20-1 and TRBJ1-1, with no clear D. With 3 bases removed from V and 3 bases from J, the gap between germline ends came to 11 bases. The CDR3 is 13 residues long. Germline V gene lookup returns CDR1 DFQATT and CDR2 SNEGSKA (reference sequence). CDR3 nucleotide sequence: TGCAGTGCTAGGGGTTGGCTATACACTGAAGCTTTCTTT. Amino acid sequence: CSARGWLYTEAFF.

The J gene is TRBJ2-2, the V gene TRBV6-5, with 7 positions matching TRBD1. Judging by the DNA end, TRBJ1-1 fits better; the J call may be wrong. Germline values: CDR1 MNHEY, CDR2 SVGAGI. The CDR3 has 13 amino acids. CDR3 bases: TGTGCCAGCCGTTTACAGGGGATGGCTGGAGCTTTCTTT. This translates into CASRLQGMAGAFF.

This clonotype occurred a few times. This chain links TRBV20-1 with TRBJ2-1, with D possibly TRBD2 on 5 matching bases. Between the trimmed V and J ends, which lost 1 base and 7 bases, there was a span of 14 bases. Germline V gene sequence: CDR1 DFQATT, CDR2 SNEGSKA (reference sequence). The CDR3 spans 14 residues. The CDR3 DNA reads as TGCAGTGCTAGAGGGTCCCGAGCGGCGAATGAGCAGTTCTTC. Protein sequence: CSARGSRAANEQFF.

This clonotype was observed a few times. The germline gene is not matched at one end of the junction; a read error may be the cause. This rearrangement joins TRBV6-6 to TRBJ1-1; a weak D match, TRBD1 (6 bases). CDR3 length equals 14 residues. The V gene's germline CDR1 is MNHNY and CDR2 SVGAGI (reference sequence). The CDR3 sequence: CVSSYSGRGTEAFF. The CDR3 DNA reads as TGTGTCAGCAGTTACTCGGGCAGGGGCACTGAAGCTTTCTTT.

This clonotype was detected ten times or more. The rearrangement joins TRBV29-1 to TRBJ2-1; TRBD2 matches at 9 bases. The CDR3 has 15 amino acids. Germline values: CDR1 SQVTM, CDR2 ANQGSEA. J was trimmed by 5 bases and V by 5 bases; bases with no gene match: 10. The CDR3 here is CSVHLREGGNNEQFF. CDR3 coding DNA: TGCAGCGTTCATCTGCGGGAGGGTGGCAACAATGAGCAGTTCTTC.

The V gene is TRBV2, the J gene TRBJ1-3, with TRBD1 as a possible D gene (5 bases). Per germline, CDR1 SNHLY and CDR2 FYNNEI. The V gene lost 2 bases and the J gene lost 5 bases, with 10 bases spanning the gap. The CDR3 totals 14 residues. Here the CDR3 reads CASSEQGARNTIYF. The CDR3 bases are TGTGCCAGCAGTGAACAGGGAGCCCGAAACACCATATATTTT.

CDR3 DNA: TGTGCCAGCAGCTCCACCAGGGAGAACACTGAAGCTTTCTTT. It yields the protein CASSSTRENTEAFF. This chain joins TRBV7-9 and TRBJ1-1; D possibly corresponds to TRBD1 (5 bases). The CDR3 runs 14 residues. CDR1 and CDR2 from the germline V gene are SEHNR and FQNEAQ (reference sequence). Trimming shortened V by 4 bases and J by 1 base, and 10 bases separated the two germline ends.

The chain employs TRBV2 and TRBJ2-3; the D gene could be TRBD1 or TRBD2 (6 bases each). Germline V gives CDR1 SNHLY, CDR2 FYNNEI. This CDR3 contains 14 residues. The V and J ends lost 3 bases and 1 base respectively, with 8 bases between them. CDR3 residues: CASSEGGGTDTQYF. The CDR3 DNA reads TGTGCCAGCAGTGAGGGGGGCGGCACAGATACGCAGTATTTT.

The chain couples TRBV30 to TRBJ2-1; D is perhaps TRBD2 (6 bases). V gave up 3 bases and J gave up 4 bases, with 7 bases separating them. Germline V lookup: CDR1 GTSNPN, CDR2 SVGIG (reference sequence). The CDR3 is 12 residues long. DNA for the CDR3: TGTGCCTGGAGGGGACTTTACAATGAGCAGTTCTTC. This codes for CAWRGLYNEQFF.

This clonotype was picked up many times. The chain joins TRBV20-1 to TRBJ2-3; 9 bases match TRBD1. The CDR3 is 15 amino acids. The J segment lost 3 bases and the V segment lost 5 bases, leaving 9 bases of the junction unmatched. The germline V gene encodes CDR1 DFQATT and CDR2 SNEGSKA (reference sequence). The CDR3 DNA is TGCAGTGCTCTTACAGGGGGCGAGTTGACAGATACGCAGTATTTT. This codes for CSALTGGELTDTQYF.

The chain joins TRBV6-2 or TRBV6-3 to TRBJ1-5; D unclear. This CDR3 spans 13 amino acids. Trimming took 6 bases from V and 0 from J, leaving 6 bases between them. CDR1 is MNHEY and CDR2 is SVGEGT in the germline V gene. The CDR3 coding sequence is TGTGCCAGCAGACTCTATAGCAATCAGCCCCAGCATTTT. This translates into CASRLYSNQPQHF.

This clonotype came up many times. The CDR3 DNA follows: TGTGCCAGCAGCTCGAAAAAACCGGGACAGGGAGCCTACGAGCAGTACTTC. As protein: CASSSKKPGQGAYEQYF. The V and J genes are TRBV7-8 and TRBJ2-7; 9 bases agree with TRBD1. The CDR3 contains 17 residues. Trimming at V came to 4 bases and at J to 2 bases, leaving 12 bases not matched to a gene. CDR1 and CDR2 from the germline V gene are SGHVS and FQNEAQ.

This clonotype has only a few counts. The rearrangement uses TRBV6-1 and TRBJ2-1; D remains ambiguous. Trimming removed 6 bases from V and 8 bases from J, with 14 bases in between. The CDR3 is 13 residues long. Germline V gene lookup returns CDR1 MNHNS and CDR2 SASEGT. The CDR3 DNA sequence: TGTGCCAGCAGGCCCGGTGAGTTGGATGAGCAGTTCTTC. Translated: CASRPGELDEQFF.

As regards this clonotype: One end of the junction varies from germline; a read error may be responsible. The chain has TRBV7-9 and TRBJ1-1; 7 bases align to TRBD1. Germline CDR1 reads SEHNR; CDR2 reads FQNEAQ (reference sequence). The CDR3 consists of 13 residues. CDR3 nucleotides: TGCGCCAGCAGCTGGGGACAGAACGCTGAAGCTTTCTTT. Translation gives CASSWGQNAEAFF.

J is TRBJ2-2 and V is TRBV12-3 or TRBV12-4; no definite D call. The V gene lost 2 bases and the J gene lost 4 bases, with 20 bases spanning the gap. The CDR3 has 18 amino acids. Here the CDR3 reads CASSLSRLAQKGTGELFF. CDR3 coding DNA: TGTGCCAGCAGTTTAAGTCGGCTCGCTCAGAAAGGCACCGGGGAGCTGTTTTTT.

The gene calls are TRBV5-5 and TRBJ2-7; TRBD1 is a possible D gene (6 bases). The ends were cut back, 4 bases at V and 1 base at J, with 15 bases in the middle. Per the germline V gene, CDR1 is SGHKS and CDR2 is YYEKEE (reference sequence). This CDR3 spans 15 amino acids. The CDR3 DNA reads as TGTGCCAGCAGCGGGCGGACAGTGGGATCCTACGAGCAGTACTTC. This encodes CASSGRTVGSYEQYF.

The chain has TRBV7-9 and TRBJ1-5; the D is unclear. The V end lost 4 bases, the J end lost 6 bases, and 10 bases lay between the germline ends. Germline V CDR1 and CDR2: SEHNR, FQNEAQ (reference sequence). CDR3 size: 13 residues. CDR3 DNA: TGTGCCAGCAGCTGGATAAGCGGTCAGCCCCAGCATTTT. Protein sequence: CASSWISGQPQHF. The whole variable domain, remainder taken from reference TRBV7-9 and TRBJ1-5, is DTGVSQNPRHKITKRGQNVTFRCDPISEHNRLYWYRQTLGQGPEFLTYFQNEAQLEKSRLLSDRFSAERPKGSFSTLEIQRTEQGDSAMYLCASSWISGQPQHFGDGTRLSIL.

The sample holds many counts of this clonotype. The V call is TRBV11-2, the J call TRBJ2-3; D perhaps matches TRBD1 (5 bases). Germline V gives CDR1 SGHAT, CDR2 FQNNGV. The CDR3 extends over 14 amino acids. Deletions cut 8 bases from V and 4 bases from J, with 16 bases between. CDR3 amino acids: CASQTGHQADTQYF. The CDR3 nucleotides are TGTGCCAGCCAAACAGGTCACCAAGCAGATACGCAGTATTTT.

This clonotype was counted many times. This sequence joins TRBV6-1 and TRBJ2-1, with 15 bases that match TRBD2. The CDR3 totals 16 residues. V shed 3 bases, J shed 8 bases, and the junction held 5 bases outside the gene matches. CDR1 is MNHNS, CDR2 SASEGT, per germline. For the CDR3, the DNA is TGTGCCAGCAGTGATATTGGACTAGCGGGAGGGTATGAGCAGTTCTTC. Its translation is CASSDIGLAGGYEQFF.

This clonotype was found a few times. The chain joins TRBV12-3 or TRBV12-4 to TRBJ1-4; 7 nucleotides align to TRBD1. The CDR3 contains 16 residues. Trimming cost V 2 bases and J 2 bases; bases outside gene matches: 5. The CDR3: CASSLTGVATNEKLFF. CDR3 in DNA: TGTGCCAGCAGTTTAACAGGGGTAGCCACTAATGAAAAACTGTTTTTT.

The chain is built from TRBV6-2 or TRBV6-3 and TRBJ2-3, with 14 bases that match TRBD2. V trimming: 5 bases; J trimming: 10 bases; junction bases outside the gene matches: 8. CDR3 length equals 15 residues. Germline V lookup: CDR1 MNHEY, CDR2 SVGEGT. The CDR3 loop reads CASSPTGLAGGSQYF. In DNA form, the CDR3 reads TGTGCCAGCAGTCCTACCGGACTAGCGGGAGGTTCGCAGTATTTT.

This clonotype appeared many times. The chain has TRBV28 and TRBJ2-2, with 11 bases identical to TRBD2. CDR1 and CDR2 (germline): MDHEN, SYDVKM. The V segment lost 2 bases and the J segment 0 bases; nucleotides outside the gene matches: 2. The CDR3 sequence is 17 residues long. The CDR3 DNA reads as TGTGCCAGCAGTTTACCTAGCGGGAGGTCGAACACCGGGGAGCTGTTTTTT. Encoded protein: CASSLPSGRSNTGELFF.

This clonotype was counted a few times. The chain combines TRBV20-1 with TRBJ2-3; 10 bases fit TRBD2. CDR3 length: 16 amino acids. The trim removed 3 bases at V and 0 bases at J, leaving 6 bases unmatched. Germline CDR1 DFQATT, CDR2 SNEGSKA (reference sequence). The CDR3, as DNA: TGCAGTGCTAGGGACCTAGCGGGGGATAGCACAGATACGCAGTATTTT. Translation: CSARDLAGDSTDTQYF.

The gene calls are TRBV9 and TRBJ1-1; D is undetermined. This CDR3 spans 12 amino acids. CDR1 is SGDLS and CDR2 is YYNGEE in the germline V gene. Trimming removed 3 bases at V and 3 bases at J, with 6 bases between. CDR3 in amino acids: CASSDLDTEAFF. The CDR3 DNA follows: TGTGCCAGCAGCGATTTGGACACTGAAGCTTTCTTT.

In this sample, this clonotype turned up a few times. V and J are TRBV7-8 and TRBJ2-3; TRBD2 matches at 7 bases. Germline trimming cut 4 bases from V and 7 bases from J; bases unmatched to any gene: 11. Germline CDR1 is SGHVS and CDR2 is FQNEAQ. This CDR3 is built from 15 residues. The CDR3 region is CASSSVGGFRNTQYF. The CDR3 DNA reads as TGTGCCAGCAGCTCTGTCGGGGGGTTTCGGAATACGCAGTATTTT. The variable domain in full, with the rest retrieved from reference TRBV7-8 and TRBJ2-3, is GAGVSQSPRYKVAKRGQDVALRCDPISGHVSLFWYQQALGQGPEFLTYFQNEAQLDKSGLPSDRFFAERPEGSVSTLKIQRTQQEDSAVYLCASSSVGGFRNTQYFGPGTRLTVL.